The 22 T cell receptor beta chains presented below share a single source sample, sequenced in a study of a mutant IDH1 vaccine in newly diagnosed glioma. This sample's time point: baseline, week 1 (first vaccination visit). Specified treatment: pre-vaccination baseline after standard-of-care therapy. Assay used: immunoSEQ multiplex PCR; TCRdb lists only in-frame clones, some missing. The data contain 92,000 or so clones, over 75% of them singletons. Specimen: PBMCs, collected from a glioma patient treated with radiotherapy, temozolomide or both. The receptors here all came from a man aged 35 to 55 with glioma. Some clones in this sample may be carry-over from other donors' samples.

The chain has TRBV5-1 and TRBJ2-2, with a weak D call TRBD2 (7 bases). Germline CDR1 reads SGHRS; CDR2 reads YFSETQ. The CDR3 length is 16 residues. Trimming left V 4 bases short and J 7 bases short, with 20 bases between. CDR3 region: CASSPSGRGSDGELFF. CDR3 DNA sequence: TGCGCCAGCAGCCCCTCGGGGAGGGGGTCTGACGGGGAGCTGTTTTTT.

This chain joins TRBV30 and TRBJ2-3, with a weak D call TRBD2 (6 bases). Germline V lookup: CDR1 GTSNPN, CDR2 SVGIG (reference sequence). The CDR3 length is 15 residues. Deletions cut 3 bases from V and 0 bases from J, with 13 bases between. Written as DNA, the CDR3 is TGTGCCTGGAGCCGCGCGGGACTTAGCACAGATACGCAGTATTTT. Residues: CAWSRAGLSTDTQYF.

The rearrangement joins TRBV10-1 to TRBJ1-3, with D maybe TRBD1 (5 bases). V was pared by 0 bases and J by 7 bases, with 7 bases between. This CDR3 has 13 residues. The V gene's germline CDR1 is WNHNN and CDR2 SYGVQD (reference sequence). This CDR3 reads CASSESGTNTIYF. The CDR3 nucleotides are TGCGCCAGCAGTGAGTCCGGGACCAACACCATATATTTT.

V and J are TRBV11-2 and TRBJ2-1; tentative D call: TRBD1 (5 bases). The CDR3 length is 15 residues. The V gene's germline CDR1 is SGHAT and CDR2 FQNNGV. Trimming cost V 4 bases and J 7 bases, with 17 bases left between them. Here the CDR3 DNA reads TGTGCCAGCAGCTCCCCAGGGTCGGTGTTGAATGAGCAGTTCTTC. It is translated as CASSSPGSVLNEQFF.

In its sample, this clone was seen a few times. V usage is TRBV29-1 and J usage is TRBJ1-2; D perhaps matches TRBD1 (6 bases). Per germline, CDR1 SQVTM and CDR2 ANQGSEA. With 6 bases removed from V and 8 bases from J, the gap between germline ends came to 16 bases. The CDR3 is made up of 12 amino acids. CDR3 in DNA: TGCAGCGTGGGGGGCTGGGAGGAGGGCTACACCTTC. It translates to CSVGGWEEGYTF.

The chain joins TRBV30 to TRBJ1-5, with TRBD1 as a possible D gene (5 bases). Germline V gives CDR1 GTSNPN, CDR2 SVGIG (reference sequence). The CDR3 sequence is 15 residues long. The ends were cut back, 0 bases at V and 1 base at J, with 10 bases in the middle. The CDR3 region is CAWSVGRVSNQPQHF. The CDR3 nucleotides read TGTGCCTGGAGTGTGGGCAGGGTAAGCAATCAGCCCCAGCATTTT.

The V and J genes are TRBV7-2 and TRBJ1-2, with D possibly being TRBD1 (5 bases). This CDR3 spans 15 amino acids. From germline, CDR1 is SGHTA and CDR2 FQGNSA. V was cut by 5 bases and J by 3 bases, with 16 bases left in between. The CDR3 here is CASSTYQGADYGYTF. Written as DNA, the CDR3 is TGTGCCAGCAGCACATACCAGGGAGCGGACTATGGCTACACCTTC. Using reference TRBV7-2 and TRBJ1-2 for the parts outside the CDR3, the full variable domain is GAGVSQSPSNKVTEKGKDVELRCDPISGHTALYWYRQSLGQGLEFLIYFQGNSAPDKSGLPSDRFSAERTGGSVSTLTIQRTQQEDSAVYLCASSTYQGADYGYTFGSGTRLTVV.

A single count supports this clone. The chain uses TRBV7-9 and TRBJ2-5; 9 nucleotides align to TRBD2. CDR1 is SEHNR, CDR2 FQNEAQ, per germline (reference sequence). Germline trimming cut 1 base from V and 0 bases from J; bases unmatched to any gene: 6. This CDR3 is built from 17 residues. Written as DNA, the CDR3 is TGTGCCAGCAGCTTAGAGGCGGGGGGGCTCCACCAAGAGACCCAGTACTTC. This translates into CASSLEAGGLHQETQYF.

This clone has a single count. V gene TRBV5-1 combines with J gene TRBJ2-5, with 9 bases lining up with TRBD1. Trimming at V came to 5 bases and at J to 4 bases, leaving 9 bases not matched to a gene. The CDR3 has 15 amino acids. Per germline, CDR1 SGHRS and CDR2 YFSETQ. The CDR3 bases are TGCGCCAGCAGTTGGGGGGACAGGGCGGGAGAGACCCAGTACTTC. It specifies CASSWGDRAGETQYF.

This chain connects TRBV14 to TRBJ1-2; tentative D call: TRBD1 (6 bases). There are 14 residues in the CDR3. V was cut by 4 bases and J by 5 bases, with 14 bases left in between. Germline V CDR1 and CDR2: SGHDN, FVKESK. The CDR3 loop reads CASSRDRRLYGYTF. As DNA, the CDR3 is TGTGCCAGCAGCCGAGACAGGCGCCTTTATGGCTACACCTTC.

This rearrangement joins TRBV2 to TRBJ1-6; D is undetermined. V gave up 2 bases and J gave up 6 bases, with 8 bases separating them. Germline V gene data show CDR1 as SNHLY and CDR2 as FYNNEI. The CDR3 runs 14 residues. CDR3 bases: TGTGCCAGCAGTGAACAGCGGACTAATTCACCCCTCCACTTT. Translated, it gives CASSEQRTNSPLHF.

This clone was seen only a few times. V usage is TRBV7-9 and J usage is TRBJ2-3; no definite D call. Germline V gives CDR1 SEHNR, CDR2 FQNEAQ (reference sequence). The V end was cut by 2 bases, the J end by 3 bases, with 6 bases between. The CDR3 sequence is 13 residues long. The CDR3 loop reads CASSLSRTDTQYF. CDR3 nucleotide sequence: TGTGCCAGCAGCTTAAGCCGGACAGATACGCAGTATTTT.

The chain joins TRBV7-9 to TRBJ2-2; 8 positions match TRBD2. The germline V gene has CDR1 SEHNR and CDR2 FQNEAQ (reference sequence). This CDR3 is built from 14 residues. Unmatched junction bases numbered 7, after V lost 8 bases and J lost 5 bases. The CDR3: CASGHPGGTGELFF. The CDR3 coding sequence is TGTGCCAGCGGGCACCCGGGGGGGACCGGGGAGCTGTTTTTT.

The chain employs TRBV4-2 and TRBJ1-5; 8 nucleotides match TRBD1. V lost 4 bases to trimming and J lost 9 bases; unmatched junction nucleotides: 11. CDR3 length: 15 residues. Germline values: CDR1 LGHNA, CDR2 YNFKEQ. The DNA for the CDR3 is TGTGCCAGCAGCCGAGGGGGACAGGTCGATGGGCCCCAGCATTTT. It specifies CASSRGGQVDGPQHF.

The table lists this clone with a few counts. The CDR3: CASSGNGYGYTF. In nucleotides, the CDR3 is TGTGCCAGTAGTGGGAACGGCTATGGCTACACCTTC. This chain links TRBV19 with TRBJ1-2; D gene ambiguous. The germline V gene has CDR1 LNHDA and CDR2 SQIVND (reference sequence). V shed 5 bases and J shed 4 bases, with 8 bases lying between them. This CDR3 spans 12 amino acids.

The chain links TRBV5-1 to TRBJ2-5; TRBD2 matches at 11 bases. The CDR3 covers 15 residues. V shed 4 bases, J shed 4 bases, and the junction held 6 bases outside the gene matches. The germline V gene has CDR1 SGHRS and CDR2 YFSETQ. DNA for the CDR3: TGCGCCAGCAGCGTAGCGGGGGGGCCTGCAGAGACCCAGTACTTC. Its protein product is CASSVAGGPAETQYF.

This sequence joins TRBV25-1 and TRBJ2-3; TRBD1 aligns across 8 bases. Germline CDR1 is MGHDK and CDR2 is SYGVNS. Trimming took 7 bases from V and 2 from J; bases not matched to a gene: 2. The CDR3 runs to 13 residues. The CDR3 DNA sequence: TGTGCCAGCACCAGGGGGCTCACAGATACGCAGTATTTT. Encoded protein: CASTRGLTDTQYF.

The rearrangement joins TRBV16 to TRBJ1-2; D is unclear. Trimming pared 4 bases from V and 4 bases from J, leaving 7 bases between. CDR1 is KGHSY, CDR2 FQNENV, per germline. The CDR3 consists of 12 residues. The CDR3 loop reads CASSPDGYGYTF. The CDR3 bases are TGTGCCAGCAGCCCCGACGGCTATGGCTACACCTTC. Supplemented by reference TRBV16 and TRBJ1-2, the full variable domain reads GEEVAQTPKHLVRGEGQKAKLYCAPIKGHSYVFWYQQVLKNEFKFLISFQNENVFDETGMPKERFSAKCLPNSPCSLEIQATKLEDSAVYFCASSPDGYGYTFGSGTRLTVV.

This chain uses TRBV10-1 with TRBJ2-3; 8 bases fit TRBD2. J lost 2 bases, V lost 8 bases, and 3 bases had no gene match. This CDR3 contains 13 residues. Germline CDR1 is WNHNN and CDR2 is SYGVQD (reference sequence). The CDR3 bases are TGCGCCAGCGGGACTAGGCCCACAGATACGCAGTATTTT. Encoded protein: CASGTRPTDTQYF.

The genes are TRBV5-1 and TRBJ1-1, with D uncertain. Germline assignment: CDR1 SGHRS and CDR2 YFSETQ. CDR3 size: 14 residues. The V end was cut by 0 bases, the J end by 5 bases, with 11 bases between. The CDR3 protein is CASSLAGFRTEAFF. CDR3 DNA sequence: TGCGCCAGCAGCTTGGCTGGGTTCCGAACTGAAGCTTTCTTT.

The chain has TRBV7-8 and TRBJ1-5; D possibly corresponds to TRBD1 (5 bases). The CDR3 sequence is 15 residues long. The V end was cut by 11 bases, the J end by 0 bases, with 17 bases between. Germline assignment: CDR1 SGHVS and CDR2 FQNEAQ. The CDR3 coding sequence is TGTGCCTCGGGGCAGCTTTCGTATAGCAATCAGCCCCAGCATTTT. Its protein product is CASGQLSYSNQPQHF.

The chain combines TRBV6-1 with TRBJ2-5, with no clear D. Per the germline V gene, CDR1 is MNHNS and CDR2 is SASEGT. The CDR3 is made up of 15 amino acids. The ends were cut back, 0 bases at V and 4 bases at J, with 12 bases in the middle. CDR3 sequence: CASSEAQTVGETQYF. Here the CDR3 DNA reads TGTGCCAGCAGTGAAGCCCAGACGGTGGGAGAGACCCAGTACTTC.